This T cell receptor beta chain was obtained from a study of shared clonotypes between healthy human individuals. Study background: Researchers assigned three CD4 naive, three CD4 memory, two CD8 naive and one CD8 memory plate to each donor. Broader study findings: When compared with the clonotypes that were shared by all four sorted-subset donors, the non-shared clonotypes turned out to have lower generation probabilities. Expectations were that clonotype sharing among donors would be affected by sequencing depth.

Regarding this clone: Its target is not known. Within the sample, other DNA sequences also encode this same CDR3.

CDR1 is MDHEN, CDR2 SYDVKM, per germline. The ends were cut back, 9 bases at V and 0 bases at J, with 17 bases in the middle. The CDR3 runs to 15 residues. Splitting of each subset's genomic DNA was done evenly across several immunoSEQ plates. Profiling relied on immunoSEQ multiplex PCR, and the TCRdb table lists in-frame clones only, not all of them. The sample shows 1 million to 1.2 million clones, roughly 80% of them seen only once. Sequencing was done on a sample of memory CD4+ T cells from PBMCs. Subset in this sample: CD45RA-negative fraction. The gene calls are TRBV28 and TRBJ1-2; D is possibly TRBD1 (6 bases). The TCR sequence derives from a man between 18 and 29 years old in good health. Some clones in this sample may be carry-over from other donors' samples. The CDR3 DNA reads TGTGCCAGTAGCATTCAGGGGTGGGCTAACTATGGCTACACCTTC. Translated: CASSIQGWANYGYTF.